This note documents a single T cell receptor beta chain sequence. Its antigen is unidentified. Sorted CD4+ subsets: naive, central memory, regulatory, stem cell-like memory (CD45RO/CCR7/CD25/CD127/CD95/CD27 panel). This sample was included in a study of beta chain features in type 1 diabetes. The study's findings and limits: Shorter TCRB CDR3s, moderately but significantly so, marked every one of the four CD4+ subsets in Type 1 diabetes patients.

cDNA synthesis used the whole RNA isolate, giving expressed TCRB sequences. Roughly 3.5 million reads per sample were averaged for naive, central memory and regulatory samples. The table came from immunoSEQ multiplex PCR; TCRdb's copy has only in-frame clones and leaves some out. Of hundreds of thousands of clones listed, over 11% are singletons. V was trimmed by 2 bases and J by 5 bases, leaving 12 bases between them. Germline V CDR1 and CDR2: KGHSH, LQKENI. The CDR3 totals 14 residues. J is TRBJ2-5 and V is TRBV18; tentatively, D is TRBD1 (5 bases). The receptor's source is a man aged 18-30 years with type 1 diabetes. Source material: naive CD4+ T cells from blood. This CDR3 reads CASSPGRARETQYF. CDR3 sequence (DNA): TGTGCCAGCTCACCAGGCAGGGCGAGGGAGACCCAGTACTTC.